This TCR beta chain was recovered during a study of cytomegalovirus exposure and HLA in healthy donors (dated by TCRdb to 2016 to 2017). Concerning the study at large: An earlier analysis of 587 of the donors reported about 300 Gb of sequence data and 95 million to 130 million unique TCR beta sequences obtained from roughly 170 million T cells. An early release that covered more than 550 HLA-typed donors contained approximately 300 gigabases of sequencing data and around 80 million unique TCR sequences. Of the roughly 390 genotyped donors, over 70% fell in the genetic ancestry cluster associated with self-reported Caucasian donors. The study aimed to test whether signatures of past pathogen exposure could be identified by cataloging public T cell receptors. Using immunosequencing, the study profiled T cell repertoires from fewer than 850 subjects and related those repertoires to cytomegalovirus serostatus. In addition to the first cohort of around 670 subjects, a separate validation cohort of approximately 130 different subjects was used. To predict cytomegalovirus infection status, the study brought together high-throughput TCR immunosequencing, statistical association of individual TCRs with disease status, and machine learning. To study patterns of TCR occurrence, a later analysis re-analyzed previously published TCR beta repertoires from around 670 donors and added high-resolution HLA genotyping. In the later analysis, no new phenotypic data were used to find candidate immune exposures; instead, reliance was placed on TCR beta sequences and their occurrence across donors. An earlier analysis of roughly 600 of the donors used high-throughput TCR beta sequencing to judge whether each TCR beta V gene segment behaved as functional or pseudogenic. Donor age, sex, ethnicity and CMV serostatus were compiled alongside the repertoire data. A later genetic analysis used genome-wide SNP genotypes for about 65% of the roughly 670 donors, treating that subset as a discovery cohort. Every repertoire in the discovery cohort had been generated on one and the same sequencing platform. Both class I and class II loci were covered by HLA typing, at four-digit resolution. Typing coverage varied by locus: 629-630 donors for A, B, C, DRB1 and DQB1; approximately 520 for DQA1; about 600 for DPA1; roughly 470 for DPB1. About 5 DR-DQ haplotypes were handled as single units for association and clustering, since linkage in the cohort was strong. Among around 400 genotyped donors of the cohort, an average of 235,054 unique TCR beta nucleotide sequences were sequenced per donor, roughly a sixth of them non-productive.

Overall study results and their limits: The 87-base-pair reads could not distinguish some IMGT-functional V segments, including TRBV6-2 and TRBV6-3, so those segments were excluded. Compared with equally common non-associated chains, HLA-associated TCR beta chains in a later analysis were more clonally expanded and had lower generation probabilities. In a later genetic analysis, fewer N-insertions in productive TCRs were reported among donors in an Asian-associated ancestry cluster than the roughly 640-donor mean. Sequencing depth was assumed to be roughly uniform across donors in the presence/absence analyses, though that assumption may not hold. A cluster of highly shared sequence variants was judged likely to represent a technical artifact of the sequencing pipeline. The classifier was reported to diagnose cytomegalovirus status with high specificity and sensitivity in both the original and validation cohorts. A further reported finding was that TCR beta sequences accurately predicted the HLA-A and HLA-B alleles for most subjects in the first cohort. The earlier analysis of 587 of the donors excluded around 17 rarely observed V segments, including chromosome 9 orphons, because counts were too low. Because HLA typing was missing for some donors at each locus, association tests included only the typed subset. A later analysis found that most CMV-associated TCR beta chains appeared HLA-restricted, with HLA associations seemingly driven largely by CMV exposure. Broadly in line with IMGT annotations, most TCR beta V segments showed up in productive rearrangements about 90% or about 30% of the time in an earlier analysis of around 600 of the donors. In a later analysis, several top co-occurrence clusters were reported to appear linked to parvovirus B19, influenza, CMV and Epstein-Barr virus. The study listed 150 to 200 TCR beta chains as associated with cytomegalovirus. In vitro tests confirmed that a few of the cytomegalovirus-associated TCR beta chains recognize cytomegalovirus antigens. A later analysis found that TCR association rates varied across HLA loci, with DRB1 alleles showing the most associated TCRs and HLA-C alleles the fewest. While some public TCRs were present in many individuals, most TCR sequences turned up only very rarely across donors. This cohort had only TCR beta chains sequenced, and the lack of alpha or paired-chain data limited which features could be detected. It was suggested by the authors that the approach could potentially be generalized to other disease states and immunological phenotypes. A later analysis associated approximately 17,000 TCR beta sequences with specific HLA alleles at a false discovery rate of 0.05. CMV serostatus was the only immune exposure information available for the cohort. Correlated functional status among segregating V segments might be attributable to linkage disequilibrium, but an unknown experimental factor could not be ruled out. V-gene and J-gene trimming of TCR beta chains was associated with a missense DCLRE1C variant in a later genetic analysis, and the association was replicated in an independent cohort. When HLA alleles, especially DR and DQ, strongly co-occurred, attributing TCR associations to individual alleles was difficult.

Turning to this clone: What antigen it recognizes has not been identified. Base quality data are lacking; no much larger clone is found one base away.

V was cut back by 3 bases and J by 8 bases, leaving a gap of 20 bases between them. Sequences SGHRS (CDR1) and YFSETQ (CDR2) are obtained from the germline V gene. The CDR3 sequence holds 15 residues, the cysteine and phenylalanine included. The CDR3 DNA has 45 bases and is translated from base 1. The cohort consisted of 650 to 700 healthy bone marrow donors. Cohort members were all nominally healthy when sampled, although unrecorded immune exposures were likely present. The donor was CMV seronegative and was included in the group of about 400 seronegative cohort members. Each donor provided a peripheral blood sample, and peripheral blood mononuclear cells were used for TCR beta sequencing. Genomic DNA was extracted from the blood cell samples with the Qiagen DNeasy Blood Extraction Kit. The library was built by means of the immunoSEQ multiplex PCR assay. A mixture of 60 forward primers for TCR Vbeta segments and 13 reverse primers for TCR Jbeta segments was used in the multiplex PCR. Amplification of the CDR3 region of rearranged TCR beta genes was performed with a multiplex PCR assay on genomic DNA. On the Illumina HiSeq System, the amplified TCR beta libraries were sequenced as 87-base-pair reads. Per the source publication's procedure: In a later analysis, tens of millions of unique TCR beta chains were counted across the approximately 620 repertoires, and around 10 million of these chains were shared by at least two donors. Raw reads were error-corrected and collapsed into unique sequences with a nearest-neighbor algorithm that merged closely related sequences to remove PCR and sequencing errors. CDR3 sequences were aligned to IMGT reference sequences to assign V, D and J gene segments. For a sequence to be retained, a match of at least six nucleotides was required to both a V gene segment and a J gene segment. A rearrangement counted as productive if the CDR3 had no stop codons and remained in frame with V and J, and every other rearrangement counted as non-productive. CDR3 was defined by IMGT convention, running from the second conserved V-encoded cysteine to the conserved J-encoded phenylalanine. The earlier analysis of about 560 of the donors excluded any sequence lacking an unambiguous match to a single V gene segment. An earlier analysis of over 450 of the donors classified V segments as functional when productive rearrangements were above 56.7% and as segregating when the standard deviation between donors was above 5%. To diagnose cytomegalovirus status from the catalog of TCR beta chain sequences, a statistical classification framework was built. In a later analysis, V and J genes were assigned by comparing TCR nucleotide sequences against IMGT/GENE-DB human TR gene sequences. Using the TCRdist pipeline, a later analysis assigned CDR3 sequences along with most-parsimonious VDJ recombination scenarios. In a later analysis, every TCR beta chain was defined by the combination of its CDR3 amino acid sequence and its V-gene family, and reads without a unique V-gene family were dropped. To address suspected cross-contamination and a sequencing artifact, a later analysis removed some 620 highly shared, low-generation-probability nucleotide sequences. For each public chain, a later analysis derived a clonal expansion index from normalized ranks of inferred template counts within each repertoire. In a later analysis, generation probabilities were computed using a VDJ recombination model fitted to out-of-frame rearrangements, and the results were checked against IGoR. In a later analysis, TCR-TCR, TCR-HLA and TCR-CMV co-occurrence was scored with hypergeometric tests, and a repertoire-size bias correction was applied to TCR pairs. In a later analysis, false discovery rates were estimated by permuting HLA or CMV assignments 20 times. In a later analysis, co-occurring TCRs were grouped with DBSCAN, and TCRdist sequence similarity was added when clustering was performed within HLA-allele-positive subsets. Repertoires with fewer than 30,000 or more than 120,000 public chains were left out of co-occurrence clustering, as were about 5 repertoires with anomalous nucleotide sharing. TCRdb provides this immuneACCESS table in a form limited to in-frame rearrangements. Some clones are lacking; in checked studies, under half of them reflect an unresolved V gene, and why the rest are absent is not known. That table is the source of V, J and clone size, and D and trimming were worked out from the DNA. The sample data list 100,000 or so clones, and around 70% of these were observed just once. The ten largest clones represent 3.2% of the sample.

Sequenced: PBMCs. The chain uses TRBV5-1 and TRBJ1-2; TRBD1 is a weak D gene call, 6 bases matching. This TCR was recovered from a man in his thirties or forties in good health and CMV-seronegative. The CDR3 region reads CASSSLTGLVGGYTF. The nucleotides read TGCGCCAGCAGCTCGTTAACAGGGTTGGTCGGAGGCTACACCTTC.